This T cell receptor beta chain was documented in a study of T cells in Graves' hyperthyroidism and ophthalmopathy. V was pared by 0 bases and J by 1 base, with 6 bases between. Germline V gene sequence: CDR1 DFQATT, CDR2 SNEGSKA (reference sequence). The CDR3 runs to 14 residues. Researchers amplified the TCR beta CDR3 regions from RNA transcripts. Carried out on the TCR CDR3, a first-round RT-PCR used the HTBI primer set. TCRdb redid the calling of the multiplex PCR reads with MiXCR, one entry per CDR3 protein. The sample has roughly 840,000 distinct CDR3 sequences; around 39% are singletons. No ophthalmopathy progression within 18 months constituted stable Graves' hyperthyroidism. Aged 18 to 65, the patients had hyperthyroidism that was newly diagnosed and had lasted under 2 months. Fresh 10 ml peripheral blood yielded PBMCs.

V and J are TRBV20-1 and TRBJ2-2; TRBD2 is a possible D gene (5 bases). This clonotype was obtained from a man aged 18 to 30 with Graves' hyperthyroidism. Sequenced material: blood. The CDR3 coding sequence is TGCAGTGCTAGAGACGGGGAGAACACCGGGGAGCTGTTTTTT. The encoded protein is CSARDGENTGELFF.